Given below is one T cell receptor beta chain in context. The entry originates in a study of blood T cell repertoires in COVID-19. About the research overall: Material from acute and convalescent COVID-19 was sourced from the United States, Italy and Spain. Sample material is recorded as cDNA or gDNA derived from T cells, B-cell-depleted T cells, or PBMCs.

V lost 0 bases and J 4 bases, leaving 9 bases between the germline ends. Germline V lookup: CDR1 GTSNPN, CDR2 SVGIG (reference sequence). CDR3 length equals 13 residues. Sequencing was performed with immunoSEQ multiplex PCR; in TCRdb, only in-frame clones are kept and a portion is missing. Here the sample spans fewer than 300,000 clones, roughly 87% being singletons. The chain joins TRBV30 to TRBJ1-2; D call uncertain. The sample comprised peripheral blood. The receptor comes from a human donor in a cohort sampled during active COVID-19. The CDR3 DNA reads as TGTGCCTGGAGTGTTGCAGCGGGCTATGGCTACACCTTC. The encoded protein is CAWSVAAGYGYTF.